This T cell receptor beta chain was observed in a study of lymphopenia after photon versus proton radiotherapy (dated by TCRdb to about 2019). Background on the whole study: Photon and proton radiation therapy were compared by the study for their immunological effects in patients with gastrointestinal tumors who developed high-grade lymphopenia. The cohort comprised approximately 21 patients with gastrointestinal tumors who received either photon or proton therapy and then developed lymphopenia. The goal of the study was to describe how the two radiation modalities differ in their effects on the immune system.

V and J are truncated by 5 bases and 4 bases respectively, leaving an intervening sequence of 9 bases. Inclusive of the bounding cysteine and phenylalanine, the CDR3 is 13 residues long. CDR3 DNA is the only sequence kept; it has 39 bases, read in frame from the first base. CDR1 LNHDA and CDR2 SQIVND are derived from the germline V gene (reference sequence). Study-level results and caveats: During treatment, patients who received proton therapy stayed relatively stable, whereas patients who received photon therapy lost naive T cells and TCR diversity and gained effector/memory populations. After the lymphocyte count nadir, photon-treated repertoires showed oligoclonal expansion, especially of CD8+ Temra cells, which drove the drop in diversity. The survival association was assessed only in patients who died, and the authors presented better survival with proton therapy as a possibility rather than a demonstrated result. Across the cohort, among patients who died, a greater drop in TCR diversity after the nadir was inversely correlated with overall survival time.

With respect to this clone: Its antigen has not been determined. No base qualities exist here, and no much larger clone lies one base off it.

The protocol used for the library was the immunoSEQ multiplex PCR assay. T cell repertoires were profiled with deep sequencing of rearranged TCR beta loci together with multiparametric flow cytometry. The immuneACCESS repertoire file appears here via TCRdb, limited to in-frame rearrangements. These files lack a portion of the clones; in checked studies, under half of the deficit traces to unresolved V genes, and the cause of the others is not known. This sample holds over 35,000 clones; 86% were observed only once. The ten largest clones add up to about 9.4% of the sample. The origin of this receptor is a woman in her 70s with pancreatic cancer. Some clones in this sample may be carry-over from other donors' samples. Here the sequenced sample was peripheral blood, taken from a patient treated with proton-based radiotherapy. Recombination connected TRBV19 to TRBJ2-1; TRBD1 might be the D gene, on 6 matching bases. The CDR3 amino acid sequence is: CASSPGQYNEQFF. The DNA sequence follows: TGTGCCAGTAGTCCGGGACAATACAATGAGCAGTTCTTC.